The rows below give T cell receptor beta chains drawn from one sample of a study of T-cell reconstitution after alpha-beta-depleted transplantation in children. One entry per CDR3 protein results from TCRdb running MiXCR on the PCR reads. The sample shows approximately 800,000 distinct CDR3 sequences, 15% to 20% of them seen only once. The starting material was PBMCs, mostly from graft donor cells, obtained 360 days after TCRalphabeta/CD19-depleted stem cell transplant. Source of these receptors: a male patient aged 10 to 17 who had a stem cell transplant for acute lymphoblastic leukemia, so the T cells may come from the graft donor. Each CDR3 is given with its conserved first and last residue. A D gene is named only where the DNA matches it firmly. Clone size is not always given. Where it is, it says once, few, many or a class for expanded clones.

V gene,D gene,J gene,clone size,CDR3 DNA,CDR3 protein
TRBV29-1,-,TRBJ2-3,few,TGCAGCGCAGGACGGGACCTCACAGATACGCAGTATTTT,CSAGRDLTDTQYF
TRBV5-1,-,TRBJ1-1,-,TGCGCCAGCAGCTTGAAGGACACTAGGAACACTGAAGCTTTCTTT,CASSLKDTRNTEAFF
TRBV6-1,-,TRBJ2-2,-,TGTGCCAATAGTACCTACGAGCCGGCTTTT,CANSTYEPAF
TRBV19,-,TRBJ1-2,-,TGTGCCAGTAGTTTCGGGACGGACCTTGGCTACACCTTC,CASSFGTDLGYTF
TRBV7-9,-,TRBJ1-3,few,TGTGCCAGCAGCTTACTAAGCTCTGGAAACACCATATATTTT,CASSLLSSGNTIYF
TRBV29-1,TRBD2,TRBJ2-1,few,TGCAGCGTTGAAGGGCCCGTCGGGAGGAATGAGCAGTTCTTC,CSVEGPVGRNEQFF
TRBV24-1,TRBD1,TRBJ2-2,-,TGTGCCACCTGTCAGACCGGGACAGGGAACACCGGGGAGCTGTTTTTT,CATCQTGTGNTGELFF
TRBV29-1,-,TRBJ2-7,-,TGCAGCGTTGTTGGGGCGAAAGCCGAGCAGTACTTC,CSVVGAKAEQYF
TRBV5-1,-,TRBJ2-1,few,TGCGCCAGCAGCTTGGGTAACGGGAGACTCTACAATGAGCAGTTCTTC,CASSLGNGRLYNEQFF
TRBV29-1,TRBD1,TRBJ2-7,-,TGCAGCGTTGTAGGGACAGGGCCATACGAGCAGTACTTC,CSVVGTGPYEQYF
TRBV29-1,-,TRBJ2-7,few,TGCAGCGTTGGATTCCGGGGTTCCCACGAGCAGTACTTC,CSVGFRGSHEQYF
TRBV12-3/TRBV12-4,-,TRBJ2-7,few,TGTGCCAGCAGTTTACGCCACCGACGATACGAGCAGTACTTC,CASSLRHRRYEQYF
TRBV29-1,-,TRBJ2-2,many,TGCAGCGTTGACTGGCCGAACACCGGGGAGCTGTTTTTT,CSVDWPNTGELFF
TRBV29-1,-,TRBJ2-3,many,TGCAGCGTTGGGGGCCCCGGCACAGATACGCAGTATTTT,CSVGGPGTDTQYF
TRBV7-9,-,TRBJ1-4,few,TGTGCCAGCAGCGATCCGAAGGGTAATGAAAAACTGTTTTTT,CASSDPKGNEKLFF
TRBV28,-,TRBJ2-5,many,TGTGCCAGCAGTTTGGGAGGGGGCGGAAAGACCCAGTACTTC,CASSLGGGGKTQYF
TRBV29-1,TRBD2,TRBJ2-4,few,TGCAGCGTTGAAGGGACCCCTCGCGGGGGATCCAAAAACATTCAGTACTTC,CSVEGTPRGGSKNIQYF
TRBV6-2/TRBV6-3,-,TRBJ1-1,-,TGTGCCAGCAGTTCCACCGGGACGTCGAACACTGAAGCTTTCTTT,CASSSTGTSNTEAFF
TRBV9,TRBD2,TRBJ2-1,many,TGTGCCAGCAGCACAGAGGCGGGAGGGGCTTACAATGAGCAGTTCTTC,CASSTEAGGAYNEQFF
TRBV15,TRBD2,TRBJ2-7,few,TGTGCCACCAGCTACTTCAGCGGGAGTGATGAGCAGTACTTC,CATSYFSGSDEQYF
TRBV10-1,TRBD1,TRBJ2-7,few,TGCGCCAGCAGTCTGGACAGGGTCGACGAGCAGTACTTC,CASSLDRVDEQYF
TRBV12-3/TRBV12-4,TRBD2,TRBJ2-1,-,TGTGCCAGCAGTTGGTTAGGTCCTAGCGGGAGACTGTTCTTC,CASSWLGPSGRLFF
TRBV5-6,-,TRBJ2-7,few,TGTGCCAGCAGCGTGACCGGGTACGAGCAGTACTTC,CASSVTGYEQYF
TRBV7-9,-,TRBJ2-1,few,TGTGCCAGCAGGTTACTAATTAGGGATGAGCAGTTCTTC,CASRLLIRDEQFF
TRBV12-3/TRBV12-4,-,TRBJ2-2,few,TGTGCCTCCCACGGACCTTTTACGAACACCGGGGAGCTGTTTTTT,CASHGPFTNTGELFF
TRBV7-3,-,TRBJ2-1,-,TGTGCCAGCAGCTTAGCTGTTTTAAATGAGCAGTTCTTC,CASSLAVLNEQFF
TRBV5-6,-,TRBJ2-1,few,TGTGCCAGCAGCTTGGCAGTCGCAGGGATATCCTACAATGAGCAGTTCTTC,CASSLAVAGISYNEQFF
TRBV7-9,TRBD1,TRBJ2-3,-,TGTGCCAGCAGCAGGGGACAGGAGATTACAGATACGCAGTATTTT,CASSRGQEITDTQYF
TRBV7-9,TRBD2,TRBJ2-3,-,TGTGCCAGCAGCCTCTCGACTAGCCGCCCCCCGGAAGATACGCAGTATTTT,CASSLSTSRPPEDTQYF
TRBV29-1,-,TRBJ2-1,-,TGCAGCGTTGAACCGGACTCGAATGAGCAGTTCTTC,CSVEPDSNEQFF
TRBV5-6,-,TRBJ1-4,few,TGTGCCAGCAGCCAGAATATACGCAACTACGATGAAAAACTGTTTTTT,CASSQNIRNYDEKLFF
TRBV5-1,TRBD2,TRBJ2-2,-,TGCGCCAGCAGCTTGAGACTAGCGGTCGCGAACACCGGGGAGCTGTTTTTT,CASSLRLAVANTGELFF
TRBV7-3,TRBD1,TRBJ2-1,few,TGTGCCAGCAGCGTCACAGGGGCGGCGGATGAGCAGTTCTTC,CASSVTGAADEQFF
TRBV5-1,TRBD1,TRBJ2-1,many,TGCGCCAGCGGTCCCGGGACAGGGGTCTACAATGAGCAGTTCTTC,CASGPGTGVYNEQFF
TRBV5-4,TRBD2,TRBJ2-1,few,TGTGCCAGCAGCTTGTCAAGGTTCTCGGCTAGCGGGAGACGTTTTGAGCAGTTCTTC,CASSLSRFSASGRRFEQFF
TRBV14,-,TRBJ2-1,-,TGTGCCAGCAGCCAATCCTACCTCCGGAACAATGAGCAGTTCTTC,CASSQSYLRNNEQFF
TRBV7-8,TRBD1,TRBJ2-7,-,TGTGCCAGCGCCGCACAGGGGGGTTCATTACACGAGCAGTACTTC,CASAAQGGSLHEQYF
TRBV7-9,-,TRBJ2-7,few,TGTGCCAGCAGACAGGGGGGACTAGCCTACGAGCAGTACTTC,CASRQGGLAYEQYF
TRBV6-2/TRBV6-3,TRBD2,TRBJ2-1,-,TGTGCCAGCAGTATAGCGGGAGGGCCGGCCGAGCAGTTCTTC,CASSIAGGPAEQFF
TRBV5-1,-,TRBJ2-7,few,TGCGCCAGCAGCTTGCTGGTGCAGAACTCCTACGAGCAGTACTTC,CASSLLVQNSYEQYF
TRBV20-1,-,TRBJ1-5,few,TGCAGTGCTAGATCTTCCCCTAGGATCCAGCCCCAGCATTTT,CSARSSPRIQPQHF
TRBV20-1,TRBD1,TRBJ1-2,-,TGCAGTGCTAGGGGACAGGGGAGCTATGGCTACACCTTC,CSARGQGSYGYTF
TRBV7-3,-,TRBJ2-7,few,TGTGCCAGCAGCTTGAGTTTGGCGGGAAGGTCCGAGCAGTACTTC,CASSLSLAGRSEQYF
TRBV12-3/TRBV12-4,-,TRBJ2-2,few,TGTGCCAGCAGCCCAGCTATGGGGACCGGGGAGCTGTTTTTT,CASSPAMGTGELFF
TRBV5-1,TRBD1,TRBJ1-4,-,TGCGCCAGCAGGCGAGGACAGGGCATTGCCGAAAAACTGTTTTTT,CASRRGQGIAEKLFF
TRBV29-1,-,TRBJ2-7,-,TGCAGCGCGCTGACCTCCGGGGGGCTGAACTTC,CSALTSGGLNF
TRBV5-1,TRBD1,TRBJ2-7,few,TGCGCCAGCAGCATGACAGGGAGTGAGAAGCAGTACTTC,CASSMTGSEKQYF
TRBV6-5,-,TRBJ1-1,-,TGTGCCAGCAGCTATTCATTAGAGGACACTGAAGCTTTCTTT,CASSYSLEDTEAFF
TRBV4-2,TRBD2,TRBJ2-2,-,TGTGCCAGCAGCCAAGCGGAGCGGGACGCCGGGGAGCTGTTTTTT,CASSQAERDAGELFF